These 21 T cell receptor beta chains were sequenced from one sample in a study of T cells in localized non-small cell lung cancer. Using immunoSEQ multiplex PCR, the repertoire was profiled, and TCRdb retains in-frame clones only, with some absent. The sample consists of more than 7,500 clones, approximately 90% of them appearing once. The source material was peripheral blood, sampled before any cancer treatment. The origin of the receptors is a woman aged 35 to 69 with stage I squamous cell lung carcinoma.

The chain uses TRBV19 and TRBJ2-6; no firm D call. The CDR3 has 14 amino acids. V shed 8 bases and J shed 2 bases, with 10 bases lying between them. Per the germline V gene, CDR1 is LNHDA and CDR2 is SQIVND (reference sequence). CDR3 loop: CASLRDAGANVLTF. In DNA, the CDR3 is TGTGCCAGTCTAAGGGATGCTGGGGCCAACGTCCTGACTTTC.

This chain links TRBV7-9 with TRBJ2-7; no clear D gene. V was clipped by 4 bases and J by 3 bases, with 13 bases between them. The CDR3 length is 14 residues. CDR1 is SEHNR and CDR2 is FQNEAQ in the germline V gene (reference sequence). The CDR3 protein is CASSSLEGRYEQYF. The CDR3, as DNA: TGTGCCAGCAGCTCGCTGGAAGGCCGCTACGAGCAGTACTTC.

This chain connects TRBV9 to TRBJ2-2, with TRBD1 matching over 11 bases. The V gene end was trimmed by 2 bases and the J gene end by 4 bases; junction bases not matched to a gene: 4. The V gene's germline CDR1 is SGDLS and CDR2 YYNGEE. The CDR3 has 16 amino acids. The CDR3 loop is CASSVVGTGGTGELFF. The CDR3 DNA is TGTGCCAGCAGCGTCGTCGGGACAGGGGGCACCGGGGAGCTGTTTTTT.

The rearrangement joins TRBV7-2 to TRBJ2-3; D is unclear. Deletions cut 5 bases from V and 6 bases from J, with 15 bases between. CDR1 and CDR2 from the germline V gene are SGHTA and FQGNSA. The CDR3 is 14 amino acids. CDR3 region: CASSPGLAGDTQYF. The DNA for the CDR3 is TGTGCCAGCAGCCCGGGCCTGGCCGGCGATACGCAGTATTTT.

V and J are TRBV4-3 and TRBJ1-1; D ambiguous. Trimming removed 0 bases at V and 4 bases at J, with 3 bases between. In germline, CDR1 is LGHNA, CDR2 YSLEER. CDR3 length: 12 residues. The CDR3 DNA reads as TGCGCCAGCAGCCAAGATGGCACTGAAGCTTTCTTT. Protein sequence: CASSQDGTEAFF.

The genes are TRBV10-3 and TRBJ1-1, with a tentative D call TRBD1 (5 bases). Germline-derived CDR1 and CDR2 are ENHRY and SYGVKD. The CDR3 contains 17 residues. The V end was cut by 1 base, the J end by 1 base, with 16 bases between. CDR3 sequence reads: CAISEYGGPLRNTEAFF. CDR3 bases: TGTGCCATCAGTGAGTATGGGGGTCCCCTGAGGAACACTGAAGCTTTCTTT.

The chain combines TRBV4-3 with TRBJ2-2; D call uncertain. V lost 4 bases, J lost 4 bases, and 13 bases lay in between. Germline values: CDR1 LGHNA, CDR2 YSLEER. The CDR3 extends over 15 amino acids. The CDR3 DNA is TGCGCCAGCAGCCCCGACGGACGGTTCACCGGGGAGCTGTTTTTT. Translated, it gives CASSPDGRFTGELFF.

This chain connects TRBV10-1 to TRBJ2-3, with 9 nucleotides matching TRBD1. CDR1 is WNHNN, CDR2 SYGVQD, per germline (reference sequence). The CDR3 covers 15 residues. J lost 3 bases, V lost 3 bases, and 4 bases had no gene match. The chain's CDR3 is CASSDPGTGTDTQYF. The CDR3, as DNA: TGCGCCAGCAGTGACCCCGGGACAGGGACAGATACGCAGTATTTT.

V and J are TRBV19 and TRBJ1-5; 8 bases fit TRBD1. With V trimmed by 3 bases and J by 0 bases, 10 bases remained unmatched. The CDR3 runs 18 residues. Germline CDR1 reads LNHDA; CDR2 reads SQIVND (reference sequence). The DNA for the CDR3 is TGTGCCAGTAGTATTGGACAGGGCACGATCTATAGCAATCAGCCCCAGCATTTT. Protein product: CASSIGQGTIYSNQPQHF.

The chain is built from TRBV5-1 and TRBJ1-1; TRBD1 matches 7 bases. CDR1 and CDR2 (germline): SGHRS, YFSETQ. Unmatched junction bases numbered 4, after V lost 0 bases and J lost 2 bases. This CDR3 has 15 residues. The CDR3 nucleotides are TGCGCCAGCAGCTTGGAAGGGACAGCAAACACTGAAGCTTTCTTT. It translates to CASSLEGTANTEAFF.

The chain links TRBV5-1 to TRBJ2-5, with TRBD1 identical over 8 bases. CDR1 is SGHRS and CDR2 is YFSETQ in the germline V gene. The V segment lost 0 bases and the J segment 5 bases; nucleotides outside the gene matches: 6. This CDR3 has 15 residues. The CDR3 spells CASSLVDRGLETQYF. Written as DNA, the CDR3 is TGCGCCAGCAGCTTGGTCGACAGGGGTTTGGAGACCCAGTACTTC.

This rearrangement joins TRBV5-6 to TRBJ1-5; D is ambiguous. Trimming shortened V by 2 bases and J by 0 bases, and 9 bases separated the two germline ends. The CDR3 contains 15 residues. CDR1 SGHDT and CDR2 YYEEEE come from the germline V gene. CDR3 sequence (DNA): TGTGCCAGCAGCTTCTGGGGTAATAGCAATCAGCCCCAGCATTTT. Protein: CASSFWGNSNQPQHF.

V is TRBV11-3 and J is TRBJ1-6, with 7 bases fitting TRBD1. V shed 5 bases, J shed 5 bases, and the junction held 6 bases outside the gene matches. The CDR3 is made up of 15 amino acids. Germline-derived CDR1 and CDR2 are SGHNT and YENEEA. CDR3 residues: CASSPRDRDNSPLHF. In DNA form, the CDR3 reads TGTGCCAGCAGCCCCCGAGACAGGGATAATTCACCCCTCCACTTT.

The chain uses TRBV9 and TRBJ2-3; TRBD2 aligns across 7 bases. Per the germline V gene, CDR1 is SGDLS and CDR2 is YYNGEE. The CDR3 extends over 15 amino acids. V was pared by 3 bases and J by 2 bases, with 6 bases of the junction left unmatched. The CDR3 bases are TGTGCCAGCAGCGATCAGCGGGGCCTCACAGATACGCAGTATTTT. It specifies CASSDQRGLTDTQYF.

The V and J genes are TRBV27 and TRBJ2-3; 10 nucleotides align to TRBD1. The CDR3 is 13 amino acids. After removal of 7 bases from V and 3 bases from J, the junction contained 1 base not matched to a gene. Germline assignment: CDR1 MNHEY and CDR2 SMNVEV (reference sequence). The chain's CDR3 is CASKGQGTDTQYF. CDR3 DNA sequence: TGTGCCAGCAAGGGACAGGGGACAGATACGCAGTATTTT.

V gene TRBV11-3 combines with J gene TRBJ2-5; TRBD2 agrees at 8 bases. CDR3 length equals 15 residues. Germline V gene lookup returns CDR1 SGHNT and CDR2 YENEEA. V trimming: 1 base; J trimming: 4 bases; junction bases outside the gene matches: 5. CDR3: CASSLASGGGETQYF. The CDR3 bases are TGTGCCAGCAGCTTAGCCAGCGGGGGCGGAGAGACCCAGTACTTC.

This chain links TRBV30 with TRBJ2-7; D not resolved. The CDR3 runs to 14 residues. Germline lookup yields CDR1 GTSNPN and CDR2 SVGIG (reference sequence). V was shortened by 4 bases and J by 0 bases, with 13 bases between the two germline ends. Here the CDR3 reads CAWTPRPDSYEQYF. The DNA of the CDR3 is TGTGCCTGGACCCCTAGACCGGACTCCTACGAGCAGTACTTC.

The chain uses TRBV5-6 and TRBJ1-5; D is unclear. The length of the CDR3 is 17 residues. Germline values: CDR1 SGHDT, CDR2 YYEEEE. V lost 0 bases and J lost 0, with 13 bases in between. The CDR3 bases are TGTGCCAGCAGCTTGGGCCAGGATTTTTATAGCAATCAGCCCCAGCATTTT. It translates to CASSLGQDFYSNQPQHF.

V and J are TRBV11-1 and TRBJ2-5, with 8 positions matching TRBD1. Germline trimming cut 4 bases from V and 5 bases from J; bases unmatched to any gene: 9. Germline CDR1 SGHAT, CDR2 FQDESV (reference sequence). The CDR3 has 15 amino acids. The DNA of the CDR3 is TGTGCCAGCAGCTGGCCGGGACAGGTGGGCGAGACCCAGTACTTC. Its protein product is CASSWPGQVGETQYF.

The DNA for the CDR3 is TGTGCCAGCAGCTTAAAAGTGGCGGGGAATTACGAGCAGTACTTC. It specifies CASSLKVAGNYEQYF. V gene TRBV7-2 combines with J gene TRBJ2-7; the D gene is possibly TRBD2 (6 bases). The CDR3 runs to 15 residues. From germline, CDR1 is SGHTA and CDR2 FQGNSA. V dropped 2 bases and J dropped 4 bases, with 15 bases sitting between them.

The chain has TRBV2 and TRBJ2-3, with no clear D. Trimming shortened V by 8 bases and J by 7 bases, and 10 bases separated the two germline ends. CDR1 SNHLY and CDR2 FYNNEI come from the germline V gene. The CDR3 spans 11 residues. The CDR3 sequence: CASSVENTQYF. The CDR3, as DNA: TGTGCCAGCTCTGTCGAGAATACGCAGTATTTT.